This passage covers 17 T cell receptor beta chains from one sample sequenced in a study of molecular identifiers for immune sequencing clone quantification. From the PCR reads, TCRdb called clonotypes with MiXCR, one entry per CDR3 protein. This table holds under 800,000 distinct CDR3 sequences, 25% found once. Specimen: naive CD8+ T cells from blood, with Jurkat cell RNA spiked in. Described subset: FACS-sorted CD8+CD4-CCR7+CD45RA+ naive T cells. The receptors shown here come from a human donor in good health. Some libraries in this study had Jurkat cell RNA spiked in.

The sample holds a few counts of this clonotype. The chain combines TRBV27 with TRBJ1-1, with 9 bases lining up with TRBD1. J gave up 5 bases and V 5 bases, and 9 bases lay outside the gene matches. Germline CDR1 reads MNHEY; CDR2 reads SMNVEV (reference sequence). This CDR3 is built from 15 residues. For the CDR3, the DNA is TGTGCCAGCAGTGAATCTGGGACAGGGAGTACTGAAGCTTTCTTT. Amino acid sequence: CASSESGTGSTEAFF.

This clonotype was recorded once. A read error may account for a junction end that differs from germline. The chain combines TRBV12-3 or TRBV12-4 with TRBJ1-5; no definite D call. This CDR3 is 11 amino acids long. CDR3 coding DNA: TGTGTCAGCAGTTTGGGTCAGAACCAGCATTTT. This encodes CVSSLGQNQHF.

This clonotype was seen repeatedly, ten times or more. This rearrangement joins TRBV27 to TRBJ2-3, with D possibly being TRBD1 or TRBD2 (5 bases each). The CDR3 sequence is 16 residues long. In germline, CDR1 is MNHEY, CDR2 SMNVEV (reference sequence). V lost 10 bases and J 2 bases, leaving 22 bases between the germline ends. CDR3 nucleotides: TGTGCCACCTCCCCCAGCAGGGCGGGTGCCACAGATACGCAGTATTTT. Translation: CATSPSRAGATDTQYF.

This clonotype was found many times. V gene TRBV7-9 combines with J gene TRBJ2-7; possibly TRBD2 for D (6 bases). The V gene's germline CDR1 is SEHNR and CDR2 FQNEAQ (reference sequence). The CDR3 sequence is 15 residues long. Trimming pared 6 bases from V and 2 bases from J, leaving 17 bases between. The DNA of the CDR3 is TGTGCCAGCAGGCCATCCGGCGGGAAGGCCTACGAGCAGTACTTC. It is translated as CASRPSGGKAYEQYF.

This clonotype was seen a single time. A much larger clone sits a single nucleotide away, making a read error possible. The missing conserved phenylalanine or tryptophan at the end of this CDR3 makes a read error likely. This chain joins TRBV5-5 and TRBJ1-1, with D perhaps matching TRBD1 (5 bases). The CDR3 covers 14 residues. Germline lookup yields CDR1 SGHKS and CDR2 YYEKEE (reference sequence). The DNA for the CDR3 is TGCGCCAGCAGCCAATCTGGCTGGGGCCCTGAAGCTTTCCTT. Its protein product is CASSQSGWGPEAFL.

The table lists this clonotype with a few counts. J is TRBJ2-1 and V is TRBV7-3, with D maybe TRBD2 (5 bases). The CDR3 loop spans 15 amino acids. CDR1 is SGHTA, CDR2 FQGTGA, per germline. The V and J ends lost 5 bases and 0 bases respectively, with 11 bases between them. In DNA, the CDR3 is TGTGCCAGCAGCCATACGGGGAACTCCTACAATGAGCAGTTCTTC. Its translation is CASSHTGNSYNEQFF.

Regarding this clonotype: A single base separates this from a much larger clone, so it may be a read error. Given the absence of the conserved phenylalanine or tryptophan at the CDR3 end, a read error is likely. The V call is TRBV10-3, the J call TRBJ1-1; 9 nucleotides agree with TRBD1. This CDR3 is 13 amino acids long. Germline CDR1 ENHRY, CDR2 SYGVKD. The V gene end was trimmed by 8 bases and the J gene end by 5 bases; junction bases not matched to a gene: 6. CDR3 residues: CAIADRGDTEAFL. The CDR3 DNA reads as TGTGCCATCGCGGACAGGGGAGATACTGAAGCTTTCCTT.

With respect to this clonotype: This sequence may be a read error, since a much larger clone differs from it by one base. The rearrangement uses TRBV29-1 and TRBJ1-3; D uncertain. The germline V and J ends were trimmed by 5 bases and 0 bases, with 11 bases remaining between them. In germline, CDR1 is SQVTM, CDR2 ANQGSEA. This CDR3 has 14 residues. The CDR3 sequence: CSVSDKNSGNTIYF. The CDR3 nucleotides read TGCAGCGTTTCAGACAAGAACTCTGGAAACACCATATATTTT.

Worth noting for this clonotype: Given a much more abundant clone one base away, this may be a read error. The chain carries TRBV5-8 and TRBJ2-3; no clear D. The germline CDR1 and CDR2 sequences are SGHTS and YDEGEE. The CDR3 loop spans 18 amino acids. The CDR3 here is CVSSYTAPLVSSTDTQYF. In DNA, the CDR3 is TGCGTCAGCAGCTACACCGCTCCGTTAGTGTCGAGCACAGATACGCAGTATTTT.

This clonotype was counted ten times or more. The CDR3 loop is CATSRVQISNEKLFF. The CDR3 DNA follows: TGTGCCACCAGCAGAGTACAAATTTCGAATGAAAAACTGTTTTTT. V is TRBV15 and J is TRBJ1-4; D is uncertain. Trimming shortened V by 1 base and J by 5 bases, and 11 bases separated the two germline ends. The CDR3 loop spans 15 amino acids. Germline CDR1 reads LNHNV; CDR2 reads YYDKDF (reference sequence).

About this clonotype itself: Just one base apart from a much larger clone, this may be a read error. The rearrangement links TRBV6-5 to TRBJ2-3; 8 nucleotides align to TRBD1. The CDR3 is 14 residues long. J lost 1 base, V lost 4 bases, and 1 base had no gene match. Germline loops: CDR1 MNHEY, CDR2 SVGAGI. CDR3 in DNA: TGTGCCAGCAGTTCAGGGGGCTGCACAGATACGCAGTATTTT. This sequence encodes CASSSGGCTDTQYF.

There are a few counts of this clonotype. This clone may be a read error of a much larger clone one base away. The rearrangement links TRBV28 to TRBJ2-6, with a tentative D call TRBD1 (5 bases). CDR3 size: 15 residues. Per germline, CDR1 MDHEN and CDR2 SYDVKM. CDR3 residues: CASVQNPPGADVLTF. CDR3 DNA sequence: TGTGCCAGCGTTCAGAATCCGCCTGGGGCCGACGTCCTGACTTTC.

Only a few counts were recorded for this clonotype. This sequence may be a read error, since a much larger clone differs from it by one base. The rearrangement links TRBV4-1 to TRBJ2-1; D call uncertain. There are 12 residues in the CDR3. Germline values: CDR1 MGHRA, CDR2 YSYEKL. Between the trimmed V and J ends, which lost 4 bases and 6 bases, there was a span of 7 bases. CDR3 residues: CASSRDCNEQFF. CDR3 DNA: TGCGCCAGCAGCCGAGATTGCAATGAGCAGTTCTTC.

This clonotype turned up a few times. The genes are TRBV9 and TRBJ1-2; unclear D gene. The CDR3 is 11 amino acids. V lost 0 bases and J 4 bases, leaving 1 base between the germline ends. The V gene's germline CDR1 is SGDLS and CDR2 YYNGEE. In DNA, the CDR3 is TGTGCCAGCAGCGTAGGCTATGGCTACACCTTC. As protein: CASSVGYGYTF.

Many counts were recorded for this clonotype. The rearrangement links TRBV4-2 to TRBJ2-3; TRBD2 agrees at 9 bases. CDR3 length equals 17 residues. CDR1 and CDR2 (germline): LGHNA, YNFKEQ. The V segment lost 0 bases and the J segment 5 bases; nucleotides outside the gene matches: 9. CDR3 coding DNA: TGTGCCAGCAGCCAAGAACTCCTTTCTAGCGGGAAAGATACGCAGTATTTT. Protein product: CASSQELLSSGKDTQYF.

Of note for this clonotype: The junction does not match germline at one end; this may be a read error. The chain links TRBV4-2 to TRBJ2-1; D might be TRBD2 (5 bases). The CDR3 covers 14 residues. CDR1 LGHNA and CDR2 YNFKEQ come from the germline V gene. The CDR3 DNA reads TGTGCCACTAGAGCGGAACTGCTTATGAATGGGCAGTTCTTC. Translated: CATRAELLMNGQFF.

This rearrangement joins TRBV19 to TRBJ2-3; 9 nucleotides align to TRBD1. Germline CDR1 reads LNHDA; CDR2 reads SQIVND (reference sequence). The CDR3 loop spans 15 amino acids. V was clipped by 4 bases and J by 2 bases; unmatched bases: 4. Here the CDR3 reads CASSTGTGNTDTQYF. The CDR3, as DNA: TGTGCCAGTAGTACCGGGACAGGGAACACAGATACGCAGTATTTT.